This T cell receptor beta chain was found in a study of early T cells in non-severe SARS-CoV-2 infection. In the study overall: Unsorted whole-blood RNA was sequenced in bulk, leaving chains unpaired.

Study findings and constraints: The VDJdb matching leaned toward anti-spike CD8 responses and overlooked private and CD4 specificities.

The protocol attached unique molecular identifiers to individual cDNA molecules. One entry per CDR3 protein results from TCRdb running MiXCR on the 5' RACE reads. The profile shows about 83,000 distinct CDR3 sequences, 10% to 15% of them singletons. Germline values: CDR1 KGHSH, CDR2 LQKENI. J lost 10 bases, V lost 5 bases, and 17 bases had no gene match. This CDR3 is built from 18 residues. This clonotype was seen only a few times. The antigen remains undetermined. This chain joins TRBV18 and TRBJ2-1; 13 bases map to TRBD2. The sample consisted of whole blood. The receptor's source is an adult who was a healthcare worker with PCR-confirmed SARS-CoV-2 infection or an uninfected control (not recorded which). The CDR3 loop reads CASSSSLSGTSGEGEQFF. In DNA, the CDR3 is TGTGCCAGCTCATCGTCGCTCTCCGGGACTAGCGGGGAAGGGGAGCAGTTCTTC.